This T cell receptor (beta chain) was recovered during a study of cytomegalovirus exposure and HLA in healthy donors. Notes on the study in general: A previous analysis found most TCR beta V segments productive roughly 87% or roughly 30% of the time.

V lost 3 bases and J 4 bases, leaving 12 bases between the germline ends. CDR3 length: 14 amino acids. The germline gives CDR1 MDHEN, CDR2 SYDVKM. The PCR had 60 Vbeta and 13 Jbeta primers. The assay was immunoSEQ multiplex PCR, and TCRdb's table has in-frame clones only and misses some. Of 85,000 to 95,000 clones listed, 74% are singletons. Details on this clone: Its antigen is still unknown.

Sequenced sample: PBMCs. This TCR derives from a man aged 25-45 years in good health and CMV-seropositive. This rearrangement joins TRBV28 to TRBJ1-2, with D tentatively TRBD1 (5 bases). CDR3 loop: CASSLGRGSYGYTF. The CDR3 nucleotides read TGTGCCAGCAGTTTGGGGAGGGGAAGCTATGGCTACACCTTC.